Here is one T cell receptor beta chain with its context. Its antigen is unidentified. The CDR3 loop spans 13 amino acids. Germline loops: CDR1 MNHEY, CDR2 SMNVEV (reference sequence). The source of the sample is a study of CXCR3-negative and CXCR3-positive naive CD8 T cells. Study outcomes and limitations: TRB CDR3s were more hydrophobic in CXCR3-positive than in CXCR3-negative naive cells.

A CD45RO-CCR7+CD27+CD95- profile was what naive CD8+ T cells displayed. Preparation of TRB cDNA libraries relied on 5' RACE carrying UMI labels. TCRdb re-called the 5' RACE reads and catalogs CDR3 proteins one per entry, DNA excluded. The clone table shows 65,000 to 75,000 distinct CDR3 sequences, with the ten largest holding about 1.5%. Sequenced material: naive CXCR3- CD8+ T cells from blood. Subset described: CD45RO-CCR7+CD27+CD95- naive CD8+ T cells lacking CXCR3 (TNR3-). This clonotype originated in a human donor in good health. Some clones in this sample may be carry-over from other donors' samples. The gene calls are TRBV27 and TRBJ2-1; TCRdb calls TRBD2, which cannot be checked without DNA. CDR3 region: CASSLVGAMEQFF.